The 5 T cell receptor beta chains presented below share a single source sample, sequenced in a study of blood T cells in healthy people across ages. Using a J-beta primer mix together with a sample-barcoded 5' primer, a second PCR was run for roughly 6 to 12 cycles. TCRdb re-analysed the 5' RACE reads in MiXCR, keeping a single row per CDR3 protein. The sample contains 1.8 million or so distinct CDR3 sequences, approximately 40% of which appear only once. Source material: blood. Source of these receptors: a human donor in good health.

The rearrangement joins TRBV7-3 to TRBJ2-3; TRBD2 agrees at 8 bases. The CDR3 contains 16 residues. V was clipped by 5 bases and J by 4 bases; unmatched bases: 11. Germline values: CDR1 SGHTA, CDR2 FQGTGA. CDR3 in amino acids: CASSPGGARRSDTQYF. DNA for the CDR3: TGTGCCAGCAGCCCCGGGGGGGCCCGGAGGTCAGATACGCAGTATTTT.

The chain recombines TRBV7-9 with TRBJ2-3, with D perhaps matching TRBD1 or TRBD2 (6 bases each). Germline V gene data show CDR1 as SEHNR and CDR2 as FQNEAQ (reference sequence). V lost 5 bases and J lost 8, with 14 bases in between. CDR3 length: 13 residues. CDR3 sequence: CASSGGRRGTQYF. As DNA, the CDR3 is TGTGCCAGCAGCGGGGGGCGACGGGGTACGCAGTATTTT. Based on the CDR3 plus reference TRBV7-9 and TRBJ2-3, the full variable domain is DTGVSQNPRHKITKRGQNVTFRCDPISEHNRLYWYRQTLGQGPEFLTYFQNEAQLEKSRLLSDRFSAERPKGSFSTLEIQRTEQGDSAMYLCASSGGRRGTQYFGPGTRLTVL.

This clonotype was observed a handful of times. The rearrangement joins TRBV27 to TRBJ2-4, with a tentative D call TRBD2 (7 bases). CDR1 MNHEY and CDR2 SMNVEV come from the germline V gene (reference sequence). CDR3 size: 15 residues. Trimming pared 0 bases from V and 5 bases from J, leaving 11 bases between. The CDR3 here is CASSLSWGGENIQYF. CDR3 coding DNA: TGTGCCAGCAGTTTATCGTGGGGGGGCGAAAACATTCAGTACTTC.

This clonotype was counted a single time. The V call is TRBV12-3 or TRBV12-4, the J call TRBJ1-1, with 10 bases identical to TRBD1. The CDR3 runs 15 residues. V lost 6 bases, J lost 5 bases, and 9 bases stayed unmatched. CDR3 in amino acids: CASSLGTGVETEAFF. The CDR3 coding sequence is TGTGCCAGCAGCCTCGGGACAGGGGTGGAAACTGAAGCTTTCTTT.

CDR3 in amino acids: CASSHRVLDEQFF. CDR3 sequence (DNA): TGCGCCAGCAGCCACCGGGTTCTGGATGAGCAGTTCTTC. The chain employs TRBV4-1 and TRBJ2-1; D is unclear. CDR3 length: 13 residues. CDR1 is MGHRA, CDR2 YSYEKL, per germline. Trimming removed 3 bases at V and 8 bases at J, with 11 bases between.